This T cell receptor (beta chain) was sequenced during a study of identical twins. Overall study findings and caveats: Interpretation of the results relied on cross-sectional statistical analysis and not on following the same donors. Excess sharing between twins was weaker in beta out-of-frame sequences.

V lost 0 bases to trimming and J lost 6 bases, with 13 bases between them. Per the germline V gene, CDR1 is SGDLS and CDR2 is YYNGEE. This CDR3 spans 14 amino acids. Healthy Caucasians were all of the donors. The authors used template switching to add a universal primer site and gave cDNA unique molecular identifiers. In TCRdb, the 5' RACE reads were re-called with MiXCR into one record per CDR3 protein. The table records roughly 770,000 distinct CDR3 sequences, approximately 18% of them present only once. The table lists this clonotype with a few counts. The antigen remains unidentified. The data also belong to a second study, concerning T cells expressing NK-cell markers.

The TCR comes from a woman aged 18 to 35 in good health. The chain couples TRBV9 to TRBJ2-7; D gene unclear. Input material: PBMCs. The CDR3 bases are TGTGCCAGCAGCGTAGGCACGGCAAAGAGCGAGCAGTACTTC. It encodes CASSVGTAKSEQYF.